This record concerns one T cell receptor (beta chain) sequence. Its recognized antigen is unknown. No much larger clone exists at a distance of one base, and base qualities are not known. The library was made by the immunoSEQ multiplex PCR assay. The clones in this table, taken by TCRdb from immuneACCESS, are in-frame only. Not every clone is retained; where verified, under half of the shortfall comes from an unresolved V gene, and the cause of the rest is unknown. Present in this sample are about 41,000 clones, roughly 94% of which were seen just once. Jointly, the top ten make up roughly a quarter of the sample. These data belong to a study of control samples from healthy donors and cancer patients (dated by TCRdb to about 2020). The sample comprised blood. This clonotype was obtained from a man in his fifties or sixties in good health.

The CDR3: CASSIQGTEKLFF. Read as DNA, the sequence is TGTGCCAGCAGCATACAGGGGACTGAAAAACTGTTTTTT. The V and J genes are TRBV6-5 and TRBJ1-4; TRBD1 fits 7 bases in the junction. The germline V end is reduced by 6 bases and the J end by 7 bases; junction bases left unmatched: 5. The CDR3 spans 13 residues, from the cysteine through the phenylalanine. Only CDR3 DNA remains: 39 bases, in frame from the first base. From a lookup of the germline V gene, CDR1 and CDR2 are MNHEY and SVGAGI.